The T cell receptor (beta chain) described here comes from a study of radiotherapy plus CTLA-4 blockade in lung cancer. Repertoires were generated with immunoSEQ multiplex PCR, while TCRdb's copy carries only in-frame clones and drops some. Among tens of thousands of clones listed, more than 85% were seen once. Source: peripheral blood, taken from a patient treated with radiotherapy plus ipilimumab. The sequence came from a human donor with non-small cell lung cancer who had stable disease on radiotherapy plus ipilimumab.

CDR3 amino acids: CASSLGLAGTNEQFF. The CDR3 nucleotides read TGTGCCAGCAGCTTGGGTCTAGCGGGCACCAATGAGCAGTTCTTC. This chain connects TRBV7-8 to TRBJ2-1; 8 nucleotides match TRBD2. J gave up 6 bases and V 3 bases, and 7 bases lay outside the gene matches. The CDR3 is 15 amino acids. The germline CDR1 and CDR2 sequences are SGHVS and FQNEAQ. Variable domain in full (rest from reference TRBV7-8 and TRBJ2-1): GAGVSQSPRYKVAKRGQDVALRCDPISGHVSLFWYQQALGQGPEFLTYFQNEAQLDKSGLPSDRFFAERPEGSVSTLKIQRTQQEDSAVYLCASSLGLAGTNEQFFGPGTRLTVL.